The 14 T cell receptor beta chains below all came from one sample that was sequenced in a study of OX40 agonist ivuxolimab in advanced cancers. Measured with immunoSEQ multiplex PCR; TCRdb has only the in-frame clones, and not every one. The repertoire holds 50,000 to 75,000 clones, with 82% as singletons. Source: CD4+ or CD8+ T cells sorted from blood, taken in a trial of the OX40 agonist ivuxolimab. The source of these receptors is an adult with an advanced solid tumor such as melanoma, head and neck, liver or kidney cancer.

The chain is built from TRBV5-1 and TRBJ2-7; D may match TRBD1 or TRBD2 (7 bases each). V was clipped by 4 bases and J by 6 bases, with 17 bases between them. The CDR3 has 14 residues. The V gene's germline CDR1 is SGHRS and CDR2 YFSETQ. In nucleotides, the CDR3 is TGCGCCAGCAGCCCCAGGGAGGGGGCAAGCGAGCAGTACTTC. Protein product: CASSPREGASEQYF.

The rearrangement links TRBV7-2 to TRBJ1-4; no firm D call. With 5 bases removed from V and 11 bases from J, the gap between germline ends came to 15 bases. Germline CDR1 and CDR2: SGHTA and FQGNSA. The CDR3 is made up of 13 amino acids. CDR3 in DNA: TGTGCCAGCAGCGAAAGGCCTGTGGGGAAACTGTTTTTT. Protein: CASSERPVGKLFF.

The genes are TRBV9 and TRBJ2-5; 10 bases fit TRBD2. Germline V gene lookup returns CDR1 SGDLS and CDR2 YYNGEE. The V gene end was trimmed by 4 bases and the J gene end by 4 bases; junction bases not matched to a gene: 4. This CDR3 contains 14 residues. CDR3 residues: CASSFSGGRETQYF. CDR3 in DNA: TGTGCCAGCAGCTTTAGCGGGGGGAGAGAGACCCAGTACTTC.

V is TRBV5-1 and J is TRBJ1-2; 8 nucleotides agree with TRBD1. CDR3 length: 14 amino acids. Per germline, CDR1 SGHRS and CDR2 YFSETQ. V gave up 1 base and J gave up 8 bases; unmatched junction bases: 7. The CDR3 protein is CASSLRGGQGGYTF. DNA of the CDR3: TGCGCCAGCAGCTTGAGGGGCGGACAGGGCGGCTACACCTTC.

This clone was detected only a few times. The chain has TRBV7-8 and TRBJ2-5; D may match TRBD1 or TRBD2 (5 bases each). The CDR3 runs to 14 residues. Per the germline V gene, CDR1 is SGHVS and CDR2 is FQNEAQ. Trimming took off 4 bases at V and 3 bases at J, with 12 bases between the two ends. The CDR3 spells CASSYSGPKETQYF. Here the CDR3 DNA reads TGTGCCAGCAGCTACTCGGGGCCAAAAGAGACCCAGTACTTC.

V usage is TRBV27 and J usage is TRBJ1-2, with D possibly being TRBD1 (5 bases). CDR3 length: 13 amino acids. Looked up from germline, CDR1 is MNHEY and CDR2 is SMNVEV (reference sequence). The ends were cut back, 4 bases at V and 5 bases at J, with 11 bases in the middle. For the CDR3, the DNA is TGTGCCAGCAGTTCCGCAGGGAGGTATGGCTACACCTTC. Its protein is CASSSAGRYGYTF.

This chain links TRBV28 with TRBJ1-4; TRBD1 matches at 7 bases. The V gene's germline CDR1 is MDHEN and CDR2 SYDVKM. The CDR3 consists of 13 residues. The junction had 10 bases not matched to a gene; V was cut back by 10 bases and J by 8 bases. The CDR3, as DNA: TGTGCCACCCAGCGACAGGGAGGGGAAAAACTGTTTTTT. This gives the protein CATQRQGGEKLFF.

The genes are TRBV9 and TRBJ2-5; D is tentatively TRBD1 or TRBD2 (5 bases each). Germline lookup yields CDR1 SGDLS and CDR2 YYNGEE. With 4 bases removed from V and 0 bases from J, the gap between germline ends came to 16 bases. The CDR3 is 16 residues long. The CDR3 region has the DNA TGTGCCAGCAGCCCTCCACCCGGGACGGACCAAGAGACCCAGTACTTC. Encoded protein: CASSPPPGTDQETQYF.

This clone was seen a single time. This chain connects TRBV4-3 to TRBJ1-2; D is perhaps TRBD1 (5 bases). V lost 0 bases, J lost 6 bases, and 11 bases lay in between. The CDR3 has 14 residues. Germline values: CDR1 LGHNA, CDR2 YSLEER. The CDR3 is CASSQDRAYNGYTF. In DNA, the CDR3 is TGCGCCAGCAGCCAAGACAGGGCTTACAATGGCTACACCTTC.

V and J are TRBV10-3 and TRBJ1-2; D is perhaps TRBD1 (5 bases). The CDR3 sequence is 12 residues long. V shed 4 bases and J shed 3 bases, with 6 bases lying between them. Germline values: CDR1 ENHRY, CDR2 SYGVKD. DNA for the CDR3: TGTGCCATCAGTGGGGGGGACTATGGCTACACCTTC. This translates into CAISGGDYGYTF.

The chain employs TRBV10-3 and TRBJ1-1; D may be TRBD1 (5 bases). Germline loops: CDR1 ENHRY, CDR2 SYGVKD. V was cut by 0 bases and J by 1 base, with 12 bases left in between. The CDR3 loop spans 16 amino acids. The CDR3 nucleotides are TGTGCCATCAGTGAGTCAGGGGCGCGCAGGAACACTGAAGCTTTCTTT. It translates to CAISESGARRNTEAFF.

The J gene is TRBJ1-1, the V gene TRBV11-1; the D gene is possibly TRBD1 (5 bases). The V gene lost 7 bases and the J gene lost 1 base, with 25 bases spanning the gap. There are 18 residues in the CDR3. Germline assignment: CDR1 SGHAT and CDR2 FQDESV (reference sequence). The CDR3, as DNA: TGTGCCAGCAAAAGAGAAGACAGTTTAGGGACGTCGAACACTGAAGCTTTCTTT. As protein: CASKREDSLGTSNTEAFF.

This clone occurred once. This sequence joins TRBV5-1 and TRBJ2-3, with no clear D. CDR3 length: 14 amino acids. Germline assignment: CDR1 SGHRS and CDR2 YFSETQ. The V and J ends lost 5 bases and 0 bases respectively, with 10 bases between them. Here the CDR3 reads CASRMVVSTDTQYF. For the CDR3, the DNA is TGCGCCAGCAGGATGGTAGTTAGCACAGATACGCAGTATTTT.

The chain links TRBV9 to TRBJ2-1; D may be TRBD2 (7 bases). The CDR3 is made up of 15 amino acids. Germline CDR1 reads SGDLS; CDR2 reads YYNGEE. Deletions cut 4 bases from V and 8 bases from J, with 19 bases between. This CDR3 is CASSRDVGEGDEQFF. In nucleotides, the CDR3 is TGTGCCAGCAGCCGCGACGTAGGGGAGGGGGATGAGCAGTTCTTC.